This T cell receptor (beta chain) stems from a study of T cells in Graves' hyperthyroidism and ophthalmopathy. A word on this clonotype: Its antigen is currently unknown.

V was cut by 7 bases and J by 5 bases, with 12 bases left in between. The CDR3 spans 13 residues. CDR1 and CDR2 (germline): MDHEN, SYDVKM. Study results and limitations: Also found in blood were most expanded thyroid clonotypes above 0.001.

At least 3 on the Clinical Activity Score was recorded for ophthalmopathy patients, who also had NOSPECS grade at least 4 and duration under 3 months. Clinicians diagnosed patients from clinical symptoms, serum thyroxine and TRAb, thyroid ultrasound and orbital computed tomography. Amplification of TCR beta CDR3 regions used RNA as the template. HTBI primers were employed in a first-round RT-PCR of the TCR CDR3. TCRdb reprocessed the multiplex PCR reads with MiXCR, giving one entry per CDR3 protein. The table has around 540,000 distinct CDR3 sequences, around 15% seen once. The sample was blood. The receptor comes from a woman in her thirties with Graves' ophthalmopathy. This chain links TRBV28 with TRBJ2-1; D call uncertain. The DNA for the CDR3 is TGTGCCAGCAATGCGCCTCCCGACAATGAGCAGTTCTTC. It is translated as CASNAPPDNEQFF.